Below, one T cell receptor (beta chain) is given with its context. The source of the sample is a study of control samples from healthy donors and cancer patients. The repertoire was sequenced with immunoSEQ multiplex PCR; TCRdb's copy has only in-frame clones and lacks some. This sample carries approximately 140,000 clones, nearly 90% of them seen once, and the ten largest clones take approximately 8%. Germline CDR1 is SGHTA and CDR2 is FQGNSA. This CDR3 has 14 residues. V dropped 5 bases and J dropped 8 bases, with 15 bases sitting between them. The rearrangement uses TRBV7-2 and TRBJ1-4, with D maybe TRBD1 (6 bases). Sequenced sample: PBMCs. This clonotype was sampled from a man between 45 and 60 years old with head and neck cancer. The CDR3 spells CASSQGRGQEKLFF. DNA of the CDR3: TGTGCCAGCAGCCAGGGGCGGGGCCAGGAAAAACTGTTTTTT.